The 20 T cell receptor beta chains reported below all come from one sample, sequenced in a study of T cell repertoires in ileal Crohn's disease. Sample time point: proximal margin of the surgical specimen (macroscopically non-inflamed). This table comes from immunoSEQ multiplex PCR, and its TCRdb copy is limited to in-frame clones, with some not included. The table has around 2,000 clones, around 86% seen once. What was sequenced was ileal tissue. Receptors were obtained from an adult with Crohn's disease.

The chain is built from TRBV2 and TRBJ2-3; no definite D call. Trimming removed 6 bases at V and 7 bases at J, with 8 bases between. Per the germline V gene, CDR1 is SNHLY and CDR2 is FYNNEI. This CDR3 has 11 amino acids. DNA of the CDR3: TGTGCCAGCAGCGCCCCGAATACGCAGTATTTT. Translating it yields CASSAPNTQYF.

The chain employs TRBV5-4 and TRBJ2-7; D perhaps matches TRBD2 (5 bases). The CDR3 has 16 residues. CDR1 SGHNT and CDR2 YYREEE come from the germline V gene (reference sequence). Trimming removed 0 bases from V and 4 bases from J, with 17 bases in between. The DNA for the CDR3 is TGTGCCAGCAGCTTGGGGTTTGGGTCGGGGAATTACGAGCAGTACTTC. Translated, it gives CASSLGFGSGNYEQYF. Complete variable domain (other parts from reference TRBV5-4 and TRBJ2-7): ETGVTQSPTHLIKTRGQQVTLRCSSQSGHNTVSWYQQALGQGPQFIFQYYREEENGRGNFPPRFSGLQFPNYSSELNVNALELDDSALYLCASSLGFGSGNYEQYFGPGTRLTVT.

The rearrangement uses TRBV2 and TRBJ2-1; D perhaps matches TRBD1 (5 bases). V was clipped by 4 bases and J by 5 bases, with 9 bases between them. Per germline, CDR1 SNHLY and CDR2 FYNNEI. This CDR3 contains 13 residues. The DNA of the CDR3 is TGTGCCAGCAGTGTCAGGACAAACAATGAGCAGTTCTTC. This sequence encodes CASSVRTNNEQFF.

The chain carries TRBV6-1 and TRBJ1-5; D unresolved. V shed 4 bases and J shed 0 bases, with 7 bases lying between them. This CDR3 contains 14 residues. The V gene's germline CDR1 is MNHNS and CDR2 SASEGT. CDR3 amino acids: CASSVRDSNQPQHF. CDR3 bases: TGTGCCAGCAGTGTCAGAGATAGCAATCAGCCCCAGCATTTT.

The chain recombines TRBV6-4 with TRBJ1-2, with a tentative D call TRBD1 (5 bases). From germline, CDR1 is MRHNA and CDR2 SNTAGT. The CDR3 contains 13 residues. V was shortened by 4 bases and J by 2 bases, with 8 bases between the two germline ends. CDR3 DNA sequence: TGTGCCAGCAGTGTGGGGCAGAACTATGGCTACACCTTC. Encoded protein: CASSVGQNYGYTF.

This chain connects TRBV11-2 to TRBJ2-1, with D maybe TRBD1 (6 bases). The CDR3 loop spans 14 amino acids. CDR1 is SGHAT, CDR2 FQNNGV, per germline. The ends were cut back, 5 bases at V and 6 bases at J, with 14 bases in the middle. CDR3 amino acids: CASSPSRGANEQFF. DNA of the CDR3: TGTGCCAGCAGCCCATCCAGGGGAGCCAATGAGCAGTTCTTC.

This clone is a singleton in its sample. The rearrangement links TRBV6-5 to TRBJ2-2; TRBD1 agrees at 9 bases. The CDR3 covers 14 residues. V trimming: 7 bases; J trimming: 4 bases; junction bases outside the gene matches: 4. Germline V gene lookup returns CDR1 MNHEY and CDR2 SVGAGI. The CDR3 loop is CASTGQGGTGELFF. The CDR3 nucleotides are TGTGCCAGCACGGGACAGGGCGGCACCGGGGAGCTGTTTTTT.

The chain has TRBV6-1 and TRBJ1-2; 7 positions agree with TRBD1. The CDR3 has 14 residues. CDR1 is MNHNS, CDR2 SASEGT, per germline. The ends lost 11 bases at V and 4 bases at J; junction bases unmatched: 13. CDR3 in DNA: TGTGCCTGTTGGATAAGGGGGCAGGGCTATGGCTACACCTTC. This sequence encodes CACWIRGQGYGYTF.

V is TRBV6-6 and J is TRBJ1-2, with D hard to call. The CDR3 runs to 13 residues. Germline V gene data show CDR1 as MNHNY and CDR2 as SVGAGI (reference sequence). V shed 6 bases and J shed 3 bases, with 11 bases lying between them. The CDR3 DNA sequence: TGTGCCAGCAGGATGGGCAGGCACTATGGCTACACCTTC. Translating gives CASRMGRHYGYTF.

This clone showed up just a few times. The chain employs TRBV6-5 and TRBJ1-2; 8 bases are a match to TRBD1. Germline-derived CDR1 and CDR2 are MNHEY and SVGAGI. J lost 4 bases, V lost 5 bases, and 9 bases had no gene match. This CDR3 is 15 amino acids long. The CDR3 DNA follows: TGTGCCAGCAGTCCGAATTATGACAGGGGCTATGGCTACACCTTC. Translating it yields CASSPNYDRGYGYTF.

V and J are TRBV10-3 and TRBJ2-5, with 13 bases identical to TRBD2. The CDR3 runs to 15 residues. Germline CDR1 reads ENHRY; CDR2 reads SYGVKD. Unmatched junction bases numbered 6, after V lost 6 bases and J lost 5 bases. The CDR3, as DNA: TGTGCCATCAGCGCACTAGCGGGGGGGTTGGAGACCCAGTACTTC. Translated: CAISALAGGLETQYF.

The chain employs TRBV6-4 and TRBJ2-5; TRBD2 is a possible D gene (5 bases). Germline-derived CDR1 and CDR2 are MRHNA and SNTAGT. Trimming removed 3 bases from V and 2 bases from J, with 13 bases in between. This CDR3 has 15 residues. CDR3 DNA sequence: TGTGCCAGCAGTGAGGGCGGGCGCCGTCAAGAGACCCAGTACTTC. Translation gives CASSEGGRRQETQYF.

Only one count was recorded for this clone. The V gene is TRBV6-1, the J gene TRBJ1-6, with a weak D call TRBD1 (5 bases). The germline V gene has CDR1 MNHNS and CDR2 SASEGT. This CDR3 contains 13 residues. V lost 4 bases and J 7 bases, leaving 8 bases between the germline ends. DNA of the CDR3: TGTGCCAGCAGTGGGACAACCAATTCACCCCTCCACTTT. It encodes CASSGTTNSPLHF.

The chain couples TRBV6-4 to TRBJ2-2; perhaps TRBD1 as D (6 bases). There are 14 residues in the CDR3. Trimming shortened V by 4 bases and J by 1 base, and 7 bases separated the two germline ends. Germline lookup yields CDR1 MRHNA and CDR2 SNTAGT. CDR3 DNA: TGTGCCAGCAGTGTGGACAGGAACACCGGGGAGCTGTTTTTT. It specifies CASSVDRNTGELFF.

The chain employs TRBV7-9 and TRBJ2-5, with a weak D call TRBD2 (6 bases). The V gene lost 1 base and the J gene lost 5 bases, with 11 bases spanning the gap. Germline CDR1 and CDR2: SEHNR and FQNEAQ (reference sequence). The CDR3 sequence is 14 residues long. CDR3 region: CASSLDWAGETQYF. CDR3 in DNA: TGTGCCAGCAGCTTAGACTGGGCGGGGGAGACCCAGTACTTC.

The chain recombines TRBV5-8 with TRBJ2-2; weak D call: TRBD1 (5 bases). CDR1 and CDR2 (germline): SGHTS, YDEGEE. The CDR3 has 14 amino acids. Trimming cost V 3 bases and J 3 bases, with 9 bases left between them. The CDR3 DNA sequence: TGTGCCAGCAGCTCAAGACAGTACACCGGGGAGCTGTTTTTT. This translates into CASSSRQYTGELFF.

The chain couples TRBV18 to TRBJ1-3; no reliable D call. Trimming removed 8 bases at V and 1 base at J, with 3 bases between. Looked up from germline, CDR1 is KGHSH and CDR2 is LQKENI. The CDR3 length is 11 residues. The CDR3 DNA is TGTGCCAGCCCGTCTGGAAACACCATATATTTT. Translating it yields CASPSGNTIYF. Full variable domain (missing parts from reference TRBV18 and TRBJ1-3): NAGVMQNPRHLVRRRGQEARLRCSPMKGHSHVYWYRQLPEEGLKFMVYLQKENIIDESGMPKERFSAEFPKEGPSILRIQQVVRGDSAAYFCASPSGNTIYFGEGSWLTVV.

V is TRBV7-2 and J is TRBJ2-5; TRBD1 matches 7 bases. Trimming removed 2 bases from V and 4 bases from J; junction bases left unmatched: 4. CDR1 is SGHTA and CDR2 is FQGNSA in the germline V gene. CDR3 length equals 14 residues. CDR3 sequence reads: CASSLTGVGETQYF. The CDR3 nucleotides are TGTGCCAGCAGCTTAACAGGGGTTGGAGAGACCCAGTACTTC.

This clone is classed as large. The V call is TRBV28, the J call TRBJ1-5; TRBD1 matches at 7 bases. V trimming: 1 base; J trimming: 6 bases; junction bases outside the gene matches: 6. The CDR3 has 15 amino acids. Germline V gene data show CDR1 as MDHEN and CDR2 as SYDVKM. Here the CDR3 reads CASSLYDRVAQPQHF. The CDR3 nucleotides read TGTGCCAGCAGTTTATACGACAGGGTGGCTCAGCCCCAGCATTTT.

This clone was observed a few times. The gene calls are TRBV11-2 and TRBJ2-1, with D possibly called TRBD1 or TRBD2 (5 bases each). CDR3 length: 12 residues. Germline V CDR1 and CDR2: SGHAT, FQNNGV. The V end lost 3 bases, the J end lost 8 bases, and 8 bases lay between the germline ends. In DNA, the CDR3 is TGTGCCAGCAGCTTTGGGGGTCATGAGCAGTTCTTC. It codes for CASSFGGHEQFF.